One sample yielded the 21 T cell receptor beta chains listed below, sequenced in a study of PD-L1 blockade in urothelial cancer. The table came from immunoSEQ multiplex PCR; TCRdb's copy has only in-frame clones and leaves some out. The sample carries about 130,000 clones, approximately 84% recorded once. The time point here: pretreatment peripheral blood. Source: PBMCs, taken around atezolizumab (anti-PD-L1) treatment. The receptor set was obtained from a middle-aged man with urothelial cancer.

This chain uses TRBV7-3 with TRBJ1-2; 9 positions agree with TRBD1. CDR1 and CDR2 from the germline V gene are SGHTA and FQGTGA. This CDR3 is built from 13 residues. V lost 5 bases, J lost 7 bases, and 5 bases stayed unmatched. CDR3 in amino acids: CASSLDRGTGYTF. The CDR3 DNA reads as TGTGCCAGCAGCCTGGACAGGGGTACTGGCTACACCTTC.

This clone was seen once. The V gene is TRBV27, the J gene TRBJ1-6, with 10 bases lining up with TRBD1. CDR3 length: 17 amino acids. The ends lost 2 bases at V and 7 bases at J; junction bases unmatched: 8. Germline V gene data show CDR1 as MNHEY and CDR2 as SMNVEV (reference sequence). For the CDR3, the DNA is TGTGCCAGCAGTTTACGATCCCCGGGACAGGGGAATTCACCCCTCCACTTT. Its protein product is CASSLRSPGQGNSPLHF.

This clone has only one observation. V is TRBV29-1 and J is TRBJ1-2; TRBD1 aligns across 9 bases. The V gene end was trimmed by 5 bases and the J gene end by 7 bases; junction bases not matched to a gene: 8. CDR1 is SQVTM, CDR2 ANQGSEA, per germline. This CDR3 region has 13 residues. The CDR3 DNA reads TGCAGCGTTTCGGGACAGGGTCTCCCTGGCTACACCTTC. Protein sequence: CSVSGQGLPGYTF.

CDR3 bases: TGCGCCAGCAGCTTGGCCGGGGGGGGAAATGAGCAGTTCTTC. This sequence encodes CASSLAGGGNEQFF. The chain joins TRBV5-1 to TRBJ2-1; 8 bases map to TRBD2. This CDR3 contains 14 residues. V lost 0 bases to trimming and J lost 7 bases; unmatched junction nucleotides: 3. CDR1 is SGHRS and CDR2 is YFSETQ in the germline V gene.

This clone was found once. The chain employs TRBV19 and TRBJ1-5; D is undetermined. V was cut by 2 bases and J by 0 bases, with 8 bases left in between. CDR1 is LNHDA and CDR2 is SQIVND in the germline V gene (reference sequence). The CDR3 is made up of 15 amino acids. The CDR3 DNA follows: TGTGCCAGTAGTATACCCAAACTTAGCAATCAGCCCCAGCATTTT. Translating it yields CASSIPKLSNQPQHF.

The chain is built from TRBV30 and TRBJ1-2; TRBD1 might be the D (6 bases). The CDR3 spans 13 residues. Germline assignment: CDR1 GTSNPN and CDR2 SVGIG (reference sequence). Deletions cut 4 bases from V and 7 bases from J, with 16 bases between. The DNA of the CDR3 is TGTGCCTGGACGGGACACGGGTTCGGTGGCTACACCTTC. It encodes CAWTGHGFGGYTF.

The rearrangement uses TRBV15 and TRBJ1-4, with 9 bases matching TRBD1. With 3 bases clipped from V and 8 bases from J, the junction kept 4 bases outside the gene matches. CDR3 size: 14 residues. CDR1 is LNHNV, CDR2 YYDKDF, per germline (reference sequence). The CDR3 DNA reads as TGTGCCACCAGCAGCGACAGGGGGGGAGAAAAACTGTTTTTT. Protein: CATSSDRGGEKLFF.

This clone appeared once. The rearrangement links TRBV27 to TRBJ2-3; the match to TRBD2 covers 12 bases. From germline, CDR1 is MNHEY and CDR2 SMNVEV (reference sequence). V trimming: 6 bases; J trimming: 8 bases; junction bases outside the gene matches: 9. The length of the CDR3 is 15 residues. CDR3 sequence (DNA): TGTGCCAGCAGCCAACTAGCGGGGGGCGGGAGTACGCAGTATTTT. It translates to CASSQLAGGGSTQYF.

This chain uses TRBV6-1 with TRBJ2-7; 8 nucleotides line up with TRBD2. V lost 5 bases and J lost 3; bases outside the gene matches: 9. Germline values: CDR1 MNHNS, CDR2 SASEGT. The CDR3 covers 15 residues. The CDR3 spells CASSRSSGSNYEQYF. The CDR3, as DNA: TGTGCCAGCAGTAGATCTAGCGGGTCAAACTACGAGCAGTACTTC.

The chain employs TRBV5-1 and TRBJ2-5; 7 bases line up with TRBD2. The J call is doubtful: the DNA matches TRBJ2-7 better. This CDR3 is built from 13 residues. Germline lookup yields CDR1 SGHRS and CDR2 YFSETQ. The chain's CDR3 is CASSGGGEYEQYF. In nucleotides, the CDR3 is TGCGCCAGCAGTGGGGGGGGTGAGTACGAGCAGTACTTC.

Only a few counts were recorded for this clone. CDR3 DNA sequence: TGTGCCAGCAGTCTCCAAGTAAGGGGCGGCTATGGCTACACCTTC. Its protein is CASSLQVRGGYGYTF. The V and J genes are TRBV28 and TRBJ1-2; possible D gene TRBD1, 5 bases. V gave up 5 bases and J gave up 4 bases, with 17 bases separating them. This CDR3 has 15 amino acids. From germline, CDR1 is MDHEN and CDR2 SYDVKM.

V is TRBV6-1 and J is TRBJ2-1; TRBD2 matches 7 bases. The germline gives CDR1 MNHNS, CDR2 SASEGT. V shed 11 bases and J 6 bases; nucleotides not matched to a gene: 1. The CDR3 extends over 10 amino acids. CDR3 DNA: TGTGCCGGGGGGGGCAATGAGCAGTTCTTC. Translated, it gives CAGGGNEQFF.

The chain couples TRBV28 to TRBJ1-5; D is unresolved. CDR3 length: 11 residues. Germline CDR1 reads MDHEN; CDR2 reads SYDVKM. The ends were cut back, 7 bases at V and 7 bases at J, with 8 bases in the middle. Here the CDR3 DNA reads TGTGCCAGCACCCTTCTCCAGCCCCAGCATTTT. This sequence encodes CASTLLQPQHF.

This clone was detected only once. The V and J genes are TRBV7-9 and TRBJ1-2, with TRBD1 matching 9 bases. V gave up 1 base and J gave up 4 bases; unmatched junction bases: 4. Germline V lookup: CDR1 SEHNR, CDR2 FQNEAQ (reference sequence). The CDR3 spans 15 residues. In DNA, the CDR3 is TGTGCCAGCAGCTTAGGTTCGACAGGGGGCTATGGCTACACCTTC. This codes for CASSLGSTGGYGYTF.

The chain joins TRBV10-3 to TRBJ1-1; TRBD1 matches 11 bases. Germline assignment: CDR1 ENHRY and CDR2 SYGVKD. CDR3 length equals 14 residues. After removal of 3 bases from V and 4 bases from J, the junction contained 1 base not matched to a gene. CDR3 nucleotide sequence: TGTGCCATCAGTGACGGGACAGGGGGCACTGAAGCTTTCTTT. Protein: CAISDGTGGTEAFF.

This sequence joins TRBV6-1 and TRBJ1-4, with 8 bases identical to TRBD1. V shed 5 bases, J shed 3 bases, and the junction held 5 bases outside the gene matches. Germline CDR1 and CDR2: MNHNS and SASEGT. The CDR3 is 15 amino acids. The CDR3 DNA follows: TGTGCCAGCAGTACTCCGGGACAGGCTAATGAAAAACTGTTTTTT. Amino acid sequence: CASSTPGQANEKLFF.

The chain employs TRBV5-4 and TRBJ2-5; perhaps TRBD2 as D (5 bases). Germline values: CDR1 SGHNT, CDR2 YYREEE (reference sequence). The CDR3 contains 12 residues. V lost 4 bases and J lost 5, with 9 bases in between. The CDR3 loop reads CASSDGKETQYF. The CDR3 DNA reads as TGTGCCAGCAGCGACGGGAAGGAGACCCAGTACTTC.

The chain carries TRBV6-5 and TRBJ1-6; no reliable D call. The CDR3 is 12 amino acids. Germline CDR1 MNHEY, CDR2 SVGAGI. Trimming stripped 8 bases from V and 12 bases from J, with 14 bases between. As DNA, the CDR3 is TGTGCCAGCCTCGGGGAAGGCGGACCCCTCCACTTT. It is translated as CASLGEGGPLHF.

The genes are TRBV5-6 and TRBJ1-2; D possibly corresponds to TRBD1 (5 bases). The CDR3 has 11 amino acids. Germline V gene data show CDR1 as SGHDT and CDR2 as YYEEEE. V dropped 4 bases and J dropped 8 bases, with 9 bases sitting between them. The CDR3: CASSHRLGYTF. The DNA of the CDR3 is TGTGCCAGCAGCCACAGGTTGGGCTACACCTTC.

Only one count was recorded for this clone. The chain carries TRBV5-5 and TRBJ2-7; D might be TRBD1 (6 bases). Trimming stripped 4 bases from V and 6 bases from J, with 11 bases between. This CDR3 is built from 12 residues. Germline values: CDR1 SGHKS, CDR2 YYEKEE (reference sequence). The CDR3 region is CASSPRTVEQYF. DNA of the CDR3: TGTGCCAGCAGCCCAAGGACAGTCGAGCAGTACTTC.

The V and J genes are TRBV7-9 and TRBJ1-2; no reliable D call. Germline V CDR1 and CDR2: SEHNR, FQNEAQ (reference sequence). V gave up 4 bases and J gave up 4 bases, with 22 bases separating them. The length of the CDR3 is 17 residues. The CDR3 reads CASSSPASSAPSYGYTF. CDR3 in DNA: TGTGCCAGCAGCTCACCGGCGTCCAGCGCCCCGAGCTATGGCTACACCTTC.